This T cell receptor beta chain was obtained from a study of blood T cells in healthy people across ages. A sample-barcoded 5' primer and a J-beta primer mix were used in a second PCR of roughly 7 to 12 cycles. Via MiXCR, TCRdb re-called the 5' RACE reads, giving one row per CDR3 protein. The sample has some 780,000 distinct CDR3 sequences, about 56% seen once. This CDR3 is built from 12 residues. Per germline, CDR1 SQVTM and CDR2 ANQGSEA. The chain carries TRBV29-1 and TRBJ2-3; 7 bases are shared with TRBD2. The specimen sequenced was blood. This receptor was taken from a man aged 35 to 55 in good health. The DNA of the CDR3 is TGCAGTAGTTTTTCGGGAGGCACCCAGCAGTATTTT. This encodes CSSFSGGTQQYF.